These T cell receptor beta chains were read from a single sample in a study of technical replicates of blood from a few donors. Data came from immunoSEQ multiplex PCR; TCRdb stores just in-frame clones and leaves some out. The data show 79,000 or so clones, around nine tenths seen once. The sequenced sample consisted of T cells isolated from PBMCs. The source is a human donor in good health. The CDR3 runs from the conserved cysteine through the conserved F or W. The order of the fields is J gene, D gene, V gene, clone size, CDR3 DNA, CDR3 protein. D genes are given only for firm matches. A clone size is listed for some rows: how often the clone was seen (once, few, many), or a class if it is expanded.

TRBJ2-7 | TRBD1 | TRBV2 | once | TGTGCCAGCAGGAGGACAGGGTGGGATGAGCAGTACTTC | CASRRTGWDEQYF
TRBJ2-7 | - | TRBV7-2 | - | TGTGCCAGCAGCTTACTTGCGTACGAGCAGTACTTC | CASSLLAYEQYF
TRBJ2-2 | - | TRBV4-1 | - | TGCGCCAGCAGCCAAGAAATCCCGTTCGCCGGGGAGCTGTTTTTT | CASSQEIPFAGELFF
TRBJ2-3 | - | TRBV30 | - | TGTGCCTGGAGGCGGGGCTCCACAGATACGCAGTATTTT | CAWRRGSTDTQYF
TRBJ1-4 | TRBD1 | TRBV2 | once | TGTGCCAGCAGCAGGGGGGTAACTAATGAAAAACTGTTTTTT | CASSRGVTNEKLFF
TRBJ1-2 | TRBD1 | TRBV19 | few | TGTGCCAGTAGTATAGAGGGGACAGGGGCCTATGGCTACACCTTC | CASSIEGTGAYGYTF
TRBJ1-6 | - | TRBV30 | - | TGTGCCTGGACGGTGCAGGATAATTCACCCCTCCACTTT | CAWTVQDNSPLHF
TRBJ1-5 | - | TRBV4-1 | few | TGCGCCAGCAGCCACCCGGAGCTGAGCAAGCCCCAGCATTTT | CASSHPELSKPQHF
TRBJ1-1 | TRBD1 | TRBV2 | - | TGTGCCAGCAGTGCCCAGGGGGTCGACACTGAAGCTTTCTTT | CASSAQGVDTEAFF
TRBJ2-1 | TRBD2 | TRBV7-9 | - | TGTGCCAGCAGCTTAGCACTAGCGGGAGGCAACTCCTACAATGAGCAGTTCTTC | CASSLALAGGNSYNEQFF
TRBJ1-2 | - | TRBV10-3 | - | TGTGCCATTAGTGACCGGGACACAAACTATGGCTACACCTTC | CAISDRDTNYGYTF
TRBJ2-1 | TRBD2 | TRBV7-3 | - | TGTGCCAGCAGCCTCGCTTCCGGGAGGACGGGGGGTGAGCAGTTCTTC | CASSLASGRTGGEQFF
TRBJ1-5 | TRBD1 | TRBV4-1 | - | TGCGCCAGCAGCCAAGACGGCGGACAGGGAGTTTTTCAGCCCCAGCATTTT | CASSQDGGQGVFQPQHF
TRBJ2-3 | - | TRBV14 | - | TGTGCCAGCAGTGCCATGGAGCTGATCACAGATACGCAGTATTTT | CASSAMELITDTQYF
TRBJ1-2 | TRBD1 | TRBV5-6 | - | TGTGCCAGCAGCGTTCCGGGACAGGGGAACTATGGCTACACCTTC | CASSVPGQGNYGYTF
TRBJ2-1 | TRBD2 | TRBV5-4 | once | TGTGCCAGCAGCCCGGTAGCGGGAAGCTCCTACAATGAGCAGTTCTTC | CASSPVAGSSYNEQFF
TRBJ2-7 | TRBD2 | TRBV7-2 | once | TGTGCCAGCAGCGTGACTAGCGGGAGGGTTTCCTACGAGCAGTACTTC | CASSVTSGRVSYEQYF
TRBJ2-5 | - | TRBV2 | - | TGTGCCAGTGGGGAAGAACTAGCTCGGGCCGAGAAGACCCAGTACTTC | CASGEELARAEKTQYF
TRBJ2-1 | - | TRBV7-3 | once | TGTGCCAGCAGCTTAGGGCCGGGAGCATACAATGAGCAGTTCTTC | CASSLGPGAYNEQFF
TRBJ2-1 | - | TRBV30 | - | TGTGCCTGGAGTTTTGGAGGAAGCTCCTACAATGAGCAGTTCTTC | CAWSFGGSSYNEQFF
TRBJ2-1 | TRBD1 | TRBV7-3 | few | TGTGCCAGCAGCTCCGGGACAGATTTTCCGAATGAGCAGTTCTTC | CASSSGTDFPNEQFF
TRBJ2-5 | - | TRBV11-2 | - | TGTGCCAGCAGCTTAGAACGATCGGGGCAAGAGACCCAGTACTTC | CASSLERSGQETQYF
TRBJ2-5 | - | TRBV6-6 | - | TGTGCCAGCAGTTCCGGGGGAGCTGGTTATGGGACCCAGTACTTC | CASSSGGAGYGTQYF
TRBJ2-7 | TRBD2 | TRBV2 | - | TGTGCCAGCAGTGGTAGCGGGGTCTACGAGCAGTACTTC | CASSGSGVYEQYF
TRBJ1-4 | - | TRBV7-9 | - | TGTGCCAGCAGCGCCCGGGGAGGGGTTAATGAAAAACTGTTTTTT | CASSARGGVNEKLFF
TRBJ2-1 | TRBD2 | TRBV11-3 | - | TGTGCCAGCAGCTTCCGCTGGAGGGGCGGGAGCTATGAGCAGTTCTTC | CASSFRWRGGSYEQFF
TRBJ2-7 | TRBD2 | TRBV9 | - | TGTGCCAGCAGCATCACCTGGGGGGGGACCTACGAGCAGTACTTC | CASSITWGGTYEQYF
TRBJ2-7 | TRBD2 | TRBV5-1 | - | TGCGCCAGCAGCCGGGGACTAGCGGGAGGGCCTTTCTCCTACGAGCAGTACTTC | CASSRGLAGGPFSYEQYF
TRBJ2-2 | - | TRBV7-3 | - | TGTGCCAGCAGCTTAAAGGAAAGCGGTCCCGGGGAGCTGTTTTTT | CASSLKESGPGELFF
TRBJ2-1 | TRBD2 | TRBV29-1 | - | TGCAGCGTTGAAGCTTTAGCGGGAGTTAAATACAATGAGCAGTTCTTC | CSVEALAGVKYNEQFF
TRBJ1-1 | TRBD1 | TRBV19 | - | TGTGCCAGTGGACACCGGGACAGGGGGCTAGGAGCTTTCTTT | CASGHRDRGLGAFF
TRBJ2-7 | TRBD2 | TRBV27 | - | TGTGCCAGCAGTTTATTGCGGGAGGTTTTATACGAGCAGTACTTC | CASSLLREVLYEQYF
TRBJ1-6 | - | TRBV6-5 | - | TGTGCCAGCAGTACCAGGGTGTCACCCCTCCACTTT | CASSTRVSPLHF
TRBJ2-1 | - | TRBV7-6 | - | TGTGCCAGCAGCCGCACTAGCAGTAATTACAATGAGCAGTTCTTC | CASSRTSSNYNEQFF
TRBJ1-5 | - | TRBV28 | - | TGTGCCAGCAGTTTACCCTATCAGCCCCAGCATTTT | CASSLPYQPQHF
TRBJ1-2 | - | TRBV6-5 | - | TGTGCCAGCGCGTCCCAACAGGGACCCTATGGCTACACCTTC | CASASQQGPYGYTF
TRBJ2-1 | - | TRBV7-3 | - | TGTGCCAGCAGCTCCCAAAGAGGTGAGCAGTTCTTC | CASSSQRGEQFF
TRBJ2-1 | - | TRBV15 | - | TGTGCCACCAGCAGAGATGGGGCAGGGGCATACAATGAGCAGTTCTTC | CATSRDGAGAYNEQFF
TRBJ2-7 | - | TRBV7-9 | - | TGTGCCAGCAGCTTCGGAGGGATTACCTACGAGCAGTACTTC | CASSFGGITYEQYF
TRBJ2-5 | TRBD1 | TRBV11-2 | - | TGTGCCAGTATGGAAAGGGGGCTATATTTTTCGGAGACCCAGTACTTC | CASMERGLYFSETQYF
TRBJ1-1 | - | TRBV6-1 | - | TGTGCCAGCAGTGAAGTTAAGGGGGGGACTGAAGCTTTCTTT | CASSEVKGGTEAFF
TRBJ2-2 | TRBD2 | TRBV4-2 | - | TGTGCCAGCAGCCAAGACTTTACCGCGGGAGGGCCCACCGGGGAGCTGTTTTTT | CASSQDFTAGGPTGELFF
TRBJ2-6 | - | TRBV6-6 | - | TGTGCCAGCAGCGCAGGGGCTGGGGCCAACGTCCTGACTTTC | CASSAGAGANVLTF
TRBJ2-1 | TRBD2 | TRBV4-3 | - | TGCGCCAGCAGCCAAGCTTCCTGGACTAGCGGACACAATGAGCAGTTCTTC | CASSQASWTSGHNEQFF
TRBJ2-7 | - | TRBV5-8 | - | TGTGCCAGCAGACAAAGGACATCCTACGAGCAGTACTTC | CASRQRTSYEQYF
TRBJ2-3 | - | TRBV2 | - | TGTGCCAGCAGTGGCGGCACAGATACGCAGTATTTT | CASSGGTDTQYF
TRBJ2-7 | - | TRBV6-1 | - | TGTGCCAGCAGTGAAGTGGTCAGCGGAGCCTACGAGCAGTACTTC | CASSEVVSGAYEQYF
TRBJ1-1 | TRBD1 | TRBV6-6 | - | TGTGCCAGCAGCACACAGGGGGCTTCGAACACTGAAGCTTTCTTT | CASSTQGASNTEAFF
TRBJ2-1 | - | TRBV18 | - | TGTGCCAGCTCACTTCAGGGGTTCGACAATGAGCAGTTCTTC | CASSLQGFDNEQFF
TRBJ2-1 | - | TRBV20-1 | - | TGCAGTGCTAGAGTCGTGAATGAGCAGTTCTTC | CSARVVNEQFF
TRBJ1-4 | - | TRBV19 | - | TGTGCCAGTGGCGGGAAGAGGTTTGAAAAACTGTTTTTT | CASGGKRFEKLFF